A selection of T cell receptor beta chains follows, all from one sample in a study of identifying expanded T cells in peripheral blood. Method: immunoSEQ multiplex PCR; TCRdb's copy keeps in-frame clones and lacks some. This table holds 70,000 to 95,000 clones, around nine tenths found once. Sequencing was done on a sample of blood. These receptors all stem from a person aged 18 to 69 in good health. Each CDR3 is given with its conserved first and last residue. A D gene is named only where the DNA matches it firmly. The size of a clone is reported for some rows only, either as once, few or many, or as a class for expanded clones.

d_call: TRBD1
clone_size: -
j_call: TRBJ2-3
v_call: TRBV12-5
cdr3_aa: CASGLQGPADTQYF
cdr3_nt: TGTGCTAGTGGTTTACAGGGGCCTGCAGATACGCAGTATTTT

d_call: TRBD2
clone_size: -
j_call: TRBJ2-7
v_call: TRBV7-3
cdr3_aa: CASSLGGSLDEQYF
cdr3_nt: TGTGCCAGCAGCCTCGGGGGGAGTTTAGACGAGCAGTACTTC

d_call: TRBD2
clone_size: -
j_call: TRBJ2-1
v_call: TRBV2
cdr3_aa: CASSSLPGTSPYNEQFF
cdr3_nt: TGTGCCAGCAGCTCTCTTCCTGGGACTAGCCCGTACAATGAGCAGTTCTTC

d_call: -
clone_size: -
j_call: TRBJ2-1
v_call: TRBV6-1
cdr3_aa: CASNGGHSEVNEQFF
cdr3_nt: TGTGCCAGCAATGGAGGACACTCGGAAGTCAATGAGCAGTTCTTC

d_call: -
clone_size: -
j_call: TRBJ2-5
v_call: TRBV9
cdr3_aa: CASSTSGTSQETQYF
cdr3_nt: TGTGCCAGCAGCACCTCCGGGACTTCGCAAGAGACCCAGTACTTC

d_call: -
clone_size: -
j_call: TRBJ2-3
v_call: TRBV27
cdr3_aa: CASTGSTDTQYF
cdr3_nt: TGTGCCAGCACGGGGAGCACAGATACGCAGTATTTT

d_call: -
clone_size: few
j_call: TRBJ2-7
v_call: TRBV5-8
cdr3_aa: CASSREDRWEQYF
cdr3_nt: TGTGCCAGCAGCCGGGAAGACCGATGGGAGCAGTACTTC

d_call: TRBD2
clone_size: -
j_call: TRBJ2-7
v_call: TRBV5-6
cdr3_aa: CASSLGDYVTEQYF
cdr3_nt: TGTGCCAGCAGCTTGGGGGACTATGTTACCGAGCAGTACTTC

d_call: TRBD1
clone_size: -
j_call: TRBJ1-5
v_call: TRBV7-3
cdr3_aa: CASSPPPGQARPQHF
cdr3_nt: TGTGCCAGCAGCCCCCCGCCGGGACAGGCGAGGCCCCAGCATTTT

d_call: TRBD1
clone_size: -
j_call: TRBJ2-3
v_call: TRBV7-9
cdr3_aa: CASSRTGQDTQYF
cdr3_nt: TGTGCCAGCAGCCGGACAGGGCAAGATACGCAGTATTTT

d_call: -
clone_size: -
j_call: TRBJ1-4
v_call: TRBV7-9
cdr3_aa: CASSLGGAGEKLFF
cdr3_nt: TGTGCCAGCAGCTTAGGCGGCGCTGGGGAAAAACTGTTTTTT

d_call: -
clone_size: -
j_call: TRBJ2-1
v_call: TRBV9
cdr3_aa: CASSSTGTLNYNEQFF
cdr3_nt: TGTGCCAGCAGCTCTACGGGGACACTAAACTACAATGAGCAGTTCTTC

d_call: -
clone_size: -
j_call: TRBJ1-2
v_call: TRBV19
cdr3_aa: CASSMWQLDSGYTF
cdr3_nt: TGTGCCAGTAGTATGTGGCAGCTGGATAGTGGCTACACCTTC

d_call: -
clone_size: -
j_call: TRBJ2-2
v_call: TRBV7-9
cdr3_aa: CASSARDTNTGELFF
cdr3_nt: TGTGCCAGCAGCGCCCGGGACACGAACACCGGGGAGCTGTTTTTT

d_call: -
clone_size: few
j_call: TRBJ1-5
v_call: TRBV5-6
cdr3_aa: CASSLYREFSAQHF
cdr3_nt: TGTGCCAGCAGCTTGTACAGGGAATTTTCAGCCCAGCATTTT

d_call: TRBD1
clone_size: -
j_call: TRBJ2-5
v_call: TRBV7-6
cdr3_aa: CASSGQATQETQYF
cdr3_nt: TGTGCCAGCAGCGGACAGGCGACTCAAGAGACCCAGTACTTC

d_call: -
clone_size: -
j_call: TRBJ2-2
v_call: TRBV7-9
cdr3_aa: CASSLSAWGELFF
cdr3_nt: TGTGCCAGCAGCTTATCCGCTTGGGGGGAGCTGTTTTTT

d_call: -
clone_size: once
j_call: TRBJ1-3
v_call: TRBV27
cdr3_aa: CASRGSGSGNTIYF
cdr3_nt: TGTGCCAGCCGCGGCTCAGGCTCTGGAAACACCATATATTTT

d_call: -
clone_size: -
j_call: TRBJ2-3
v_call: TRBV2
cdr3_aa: CASRTGGTDTQYF
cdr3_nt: TGTGCCAGCAGGACAGGAGGTACAGATACGCAGTATTTT

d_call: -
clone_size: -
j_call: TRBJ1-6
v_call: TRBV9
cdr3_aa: CASSAGMSSPLHF
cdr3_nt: TGTGCCAGCAGCGCGGGGATGAGTTCACCCCTCCACTTT

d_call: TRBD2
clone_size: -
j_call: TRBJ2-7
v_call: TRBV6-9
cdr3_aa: CASSELVAGGPYEQYF
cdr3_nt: TGTGCCAGCAGTGAATTAGTAGCGGGGGGCCCCTACGAGCAGTACTTC

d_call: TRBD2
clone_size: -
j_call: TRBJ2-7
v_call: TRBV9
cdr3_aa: CASSATTSGYEQYF
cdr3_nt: TGTGCCAGCAGCGCGACGACTAGCGGGTACGAGCAGTACTTC

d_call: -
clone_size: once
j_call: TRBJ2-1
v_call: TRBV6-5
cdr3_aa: CASSYISTPNPDEQFF
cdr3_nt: TGTGCCAGCAGTTACATTTCTACTCCGAATCCCGATGAGCAGTTCTTC

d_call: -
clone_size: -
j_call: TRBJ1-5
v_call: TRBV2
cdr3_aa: CASSERDWYQPQHF
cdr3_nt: TGTGCCAGCAGTGAACGGGACTGGTATCAGCCCCAGCATTTT

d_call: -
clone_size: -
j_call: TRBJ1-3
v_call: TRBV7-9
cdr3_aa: CASSLTGPGNTIYF
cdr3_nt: TGTGCCAGCAGCCTTACAGGGCCTGGAAACACCATATATTTT

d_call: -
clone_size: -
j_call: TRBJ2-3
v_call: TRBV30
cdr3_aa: CAWSVRGADTQYF
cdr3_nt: TGTGCCTGGAGTGTACGGGGCGCAGATACGCAGTATTTT

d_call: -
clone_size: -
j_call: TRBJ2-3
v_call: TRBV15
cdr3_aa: CATSRVTTDTQYF
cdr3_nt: TGTGCCACCAGCAGAGTGACCACAGATACGCAGTATTTT

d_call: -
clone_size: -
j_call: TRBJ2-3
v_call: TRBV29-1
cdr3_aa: CSVVVLIFTDTQYF
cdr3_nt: TGCAGCGTTGTGGTGTTAATATTCACAGATACGCAGTATTTT

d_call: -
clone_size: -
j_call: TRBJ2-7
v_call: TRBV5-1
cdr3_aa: CASSLTVSYEQYF
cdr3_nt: TGCGCCAGCAGCTTGACAGTTTCCTACGAGCAGTACTTC

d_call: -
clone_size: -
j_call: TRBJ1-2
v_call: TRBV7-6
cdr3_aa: CASSLGAANYGYTF
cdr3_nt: TGTGCCAGCAGCTTAGGCGCAGCTAACTATGGCTACACCTTC

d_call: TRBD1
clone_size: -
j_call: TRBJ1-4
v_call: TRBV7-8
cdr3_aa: CASSPWEGGASEKLFF
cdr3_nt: TGTGCCAGCAGCCCGTGGGAAGGGGGCGCGAGTGAAAAACTGTTTTTT

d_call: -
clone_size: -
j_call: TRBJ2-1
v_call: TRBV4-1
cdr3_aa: CASSQGRADYNEQFF
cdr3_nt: TGCGCCAGCAGCCAAGGGCGGGCGGACTACAATGAGCAGTTCTTC

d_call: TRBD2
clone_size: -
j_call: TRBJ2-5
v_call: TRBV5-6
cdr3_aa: CASSPRSAGAETQYF
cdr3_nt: TGTGCCAGCAGCCCTCGTTCAGCGGGAGCGGAGACCCAGTACTTC

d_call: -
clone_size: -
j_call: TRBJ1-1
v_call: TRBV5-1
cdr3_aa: CASSLASSGSGMNTEAFF
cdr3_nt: TGCGCCAGCAGCTTGGCCTCTTCAGGGTCCGGGATGAACACTGAAGCTTTCTTT

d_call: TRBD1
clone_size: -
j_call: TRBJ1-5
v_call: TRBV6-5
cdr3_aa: CASRQGGSNQPQHF
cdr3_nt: TGTGCCAGTCGGCAGGGGGGAAGCAATCAGCCCCAGCATTTT

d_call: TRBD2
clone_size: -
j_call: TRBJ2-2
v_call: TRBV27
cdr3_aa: CASSLGASGGALTGELFF
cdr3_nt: TGTGCCAGCAGTTTAGGAGCTAGCGGGGGGGCTCTCACCGGGGAGCTGTTTTTT

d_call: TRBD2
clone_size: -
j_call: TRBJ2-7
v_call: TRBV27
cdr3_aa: CASRLIAGGPYEQYF
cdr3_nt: TGTGCCAGCAGGCTGATAGCGGGAGGCCCCTACGAGCAGTACTTC

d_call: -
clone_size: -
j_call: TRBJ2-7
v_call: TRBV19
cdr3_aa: CASSIAPGGNYEQYF
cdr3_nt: TGTGCCAGTAGTATAGCCCCAGGGGGGAACTACGAGCAGTACTTC

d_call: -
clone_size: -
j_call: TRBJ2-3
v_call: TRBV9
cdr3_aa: CASSVGASFADTQYF
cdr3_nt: TGTGCCAGCAGCGTAGGGGCTAGTTTCGCAGATACGCAGTATTTT

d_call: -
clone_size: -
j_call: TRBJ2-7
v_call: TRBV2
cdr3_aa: CASSERGQWDEQYF
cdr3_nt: TGTGCCAGCAGTGAACGGGGGCAGTGGGACGAGCAGTACTTC

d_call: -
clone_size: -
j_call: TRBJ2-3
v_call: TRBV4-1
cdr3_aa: CASSQVGTDTQYF
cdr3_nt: TGCGCCAGCAGCCAAGTTGGCACAGATACGCAGTATTTT

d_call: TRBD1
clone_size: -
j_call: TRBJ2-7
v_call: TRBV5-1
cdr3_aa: CASSGQGRDEQYF
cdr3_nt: TGCGCCAGCAGCGGACAGGGTAGAGACGAGCAGTACTTC

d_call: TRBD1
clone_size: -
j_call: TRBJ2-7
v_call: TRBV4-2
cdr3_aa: CASSQGEGQGIFEQYF
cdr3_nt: TGTGCCAGCAGCCAAGGGGAAGGACAGGGGATTTTCGAGCAGTACTTC

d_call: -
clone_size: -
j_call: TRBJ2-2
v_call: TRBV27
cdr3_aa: CASSLSGESTGELFF
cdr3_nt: TGTGCCAGCAGTTTATCAGGGGAGAGCACCGGGGAGCTGTTTTTT

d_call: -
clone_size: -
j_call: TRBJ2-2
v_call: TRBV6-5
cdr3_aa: CASSRSGSGELFF
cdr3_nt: TGTGCCAGCAGTCGATCAGGGTCCGGGGAGCTGTTTTTT

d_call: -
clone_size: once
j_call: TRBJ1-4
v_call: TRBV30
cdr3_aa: CAWRGGNEKLFF
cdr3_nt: TGTGCCTGGCGAGGGGGTAATGAAAAACTGTTTTTT